The 20 T cell receptor beta chains presented below share a single source sample, sequenced in a study of blood T cell repertoires in COVID-19 (dated by TCRdb to the early 2020s). Preparation of the library involved the immunoSEQ multiplex PCR assay. TCRdb retrieved this table from immuneACCESS and kept in-frame rearrangements only. Not all clones are present; in checked studies, unresolved V genes account for under half, and no reason is known for the remainder. The sample includes about 190,000 clones, with approximately 84% observed a single time. Of the sample, 3.2% falls within the top ten clones. Sequencing used PBMCs or T cells enriched from blood (not recorded which). The receptors were gathered from a woman in her 30s who had recovered from COVID-19.

In its sample, this clone was seen a few times. V is TRBV6-5 and J is TRBJ2-7, with a weak D call TRBD1 (6 bases). The CDR3 consists of 15 residues. Germline V gene lookup returns CDR1 MNHEY and CDR2 SVGAGI. Trimming cost V 6 bases and J 0 bases, with 15 bases left between them. CDR3 sequence (DNA): TGTGCCAGCAGAGGACAGCGGCCAGGCTCCTACGAGCAGTACTTC. This sequence encodes CASRGQRPGSYEQYF.

This clone occurred a few times. This sequence joins TRBV14 and TRBJ1-2; 8 nucleotides line up with TRBD1. Trimming cost V 5 bases and J 8 bases; bases outside gene matches: 7. The CDR3 loop spans 13 amino acids. CDR1 is SGHDN and CDR2 is FVKESK in the germline V gene. CDR3 sequence reads: CASSSTGGTGYTF. CDR3 DNA sequence: TGTGCCAGCAGCTCTACAGGGGGGACGGGCTACACCTTC.

The chain recombines TRBV2 with TRBJ1-5; tentative D call: TRBD1 (5 bases). V lost 8 bases, J lost 0 bases, and 11 bases lay in between. The CDR3 extends over 14 amino acids. Germline V gene lookup returns CDR1 SNHLY and CDR2 FYNNEI. The CDR3 loop is CASLGVNSNQPQHF. The CDR3 bases are TGTGCCAGCCTAGGGGTAAATAGCAATCAGCCCCAGCATTTT.

The chain joins TRBV7-2 to TRBJ2-3, with TRBD2 identical over 12 bases. CDR1 and CDR2 (germline): SGHTA, FQGNSA. There are 16 residues in the CDR3. Germline trimming cut 5 bases from V and 0 bases from J; bases unmatched to any gene: 3. CDR3 bases: TGTGCCAGCAGCATAGGGACTAGCGGGAGCACAGATACGCAGTATTTT. Its translation is CASSIGTSGSTDTQYF.

The chain has TRBV6-6 and TRBJ1-1; no firm D call. CDR3 length: 14 amino acids. The germline CDR1 and CDR2 sequences are MNHNY and SVGAGI (reference sequence). V dropped 6 bases and J dropped 1 base, with 12 bases sitting between them. The CDR3 DNA follows: TGTGCCAGCAGGTACCTCGACAAGAACACTGAAGCTTTCTTT. It yields the protein CASRYLDKNTEAFF.

The chain joins TRBV5-5 to TRBJ1-4; D gene ambiguous. V was clipped by 2 bases and J by 0 bases, with 11 bases between them. This CDR3 is 16 amino acids long. Germline V CDR1 and CDR2: SGHKS, YYEKEE (reference sequence). CDR3 in DNA: TGTGCCAGCAGCTTTTCCCCCCGTTCAACTAATGAAAAACTGTTTTTT. This encodes CASSFSPRSTNEKLFF.

The V gene is TRBV5-1, the J gene TRBJ2-7; 8 bases match TRBD2. V dropped 0 bases and J dropped 5; count of bases not matched to a gene: 7. The CDR3 has 15 amino acids. The germline V gene has CDR1 SGHRS and CDR2 YFSETQ. CDR3 nucleotide sequence: TGCGCCAGCAGCTTGGAGGGTAGCGGGATCAACGAGCAGTACTTC. Translation gives CASSLEGSGINEQYF.

The rearrangement joins TRBV7-6 to TRBJ2-7; possibly TRBD2 for D (6 bases). The germline gives CDR1 SGHVS, CDR2 FNYEAQ. This CDR3 has 14 amino acids. Trimming removed 5 bases at V and 2 bases at J, with 13 bases between. CDR3 residues: CASSPGGSPYEQYV. CDR3 sequence (DNA): TGTGCCAGCAGCCCCGGGGGTTCGCCCTACGAGCAGTACGTC.

The rearrangement uses TRBV24-1 and TRBJ2-5, with D possibly matching TRBD1 (5 bases). V lost 2 bases to trimming and J lost 5 bases, with 11 bases between them. From germline, CDR1 is KGHDR and CDR2 SFDVKD. This CDR3 has 14 amino acids. The CDR3 region is CATSDSSAGETQYF. The DNA of the CDR3 is TGTGCCACCAGTGATTCGTCCGCAGGGGAGACCCAGTACTTC.

The gene calls are TRBV28 and TRBJ2-1, with 9 bases aligning to TRBD2. Looked up from germline, CDR1 is MDHEN and CDR2 is SYDVKM. J gave up 9 bases and V 3 bases, and 6 bases lay outside the gene matches. CDR3 length: 14 residues. CDR3 in amino acids: CASSLVGSGSEQFF. In nucleotides, the CDR3 is TGTGCCAGCAGTTTGGTTGGTAGCGGGAGTGAGCAGTTCTTC.

This chain connects TRBV3-1 (or the pseudogene TRBV3-2) to TRBJ1-2; no definite D call. This CDR3 region has 14 residues. The ends were cut back, 4 bases at V and 1 base at J, with 10 bases in the middle. Germline values: CDR1 LGHDT, CDR2 YNNKEL (reference sequence). DNA of the CDR3: TGTGCCAGCAGCCCGAGGTTGATTAACTATGGCTACACCTTC. It encodes CASSPRLINYGYTF.

V and J are TRBV7-2 and TRBJ1-4; TRBD1 matches 7 bases. V dropped 5 bases and J dropped 8; count of bases not matched to a gene: 11. The CDR3 has 15 amino acids. CDR1 and CDR2 (germline): SGHTA, FQGNSA. The CDR3: CASSDPRQGREKLFF. CDR3 coding DNA: TGTGCCAGCAGCGATCCTCGACAGGGTAGGGAAAAACTGTTTTTT.

This clone showed up just a few times. V and J are TRBV7-2 and TRBJ1-1; a possible D gene is TRBD1 (6 bases). The CDR3 spans 14 residues. Germline CDR1 and CDR2: SGHTA and FQGNSA. V gave up 5 bases and J gave up 0 bases, with 10 bases separating them. The DNA for the CDR3 is TGTGCCAGCAGCCTCAGGGGAGTGAACACTGAAGCTTTCTTT. Residues: CASSLRGVNTEAFF.

This sequence joins TRBV20-1 and TRBJ1-2; D not certain. The germline gives CDR1 DFQATT, CDR2 SNEGSKA (reference sequence). The CDR3 runs 11 residues. Trimming stripped 0 bases from V and 6 bases from J, with 5 bases between. The CDR3 nucleotides read TGCAGTGCTAGAGATCCTAATGGCTACACCTTC. Protein sequence: CSARDPNGYTF.

The chain carries TRBV10-2 and TRBJ2-7; 10 nucleotides agree with TRBD1. Per germline, CDR1 WSHSY and CDR2 SAAADI. The V segment lost 5 bases and the J segment 6 bases; nucleotides outside the gene matches: 7. This CDR3 spans 14 amino acids. CDR3 residues: CASSPIGQGGEQYV. The CDR3 DNA sequence: TGCGCCAGCAGTCCTATTGGACAGGGGGGCGAGCAGTACGTC.

The chain employs TRBV7-8 and TRBJ2-3, with TRBD2 matching over 11 bases. The CDR3 consists of 15 residues. Germline CDR1 reads SGHVS; CDR2 reads FQNEAQ. J lost 2 bases, V lost 7 bases, and 5 bases had no gene match. The CDR3 sequence: CASNRLAGSTDTQYF. The CDR3 nucleotides read TGTGCCAGCAACCGACTAGCGGGATCCACAGATACGCAGTATTTT. Filled out from reference TRBV7-8 and TRBJ2-3, the complete variable domain reads GAGVSQSPRYKVAKRGQDVALRCDPISGHVSLFWYQQALGQGPEFLTYFQNEAQLDKSGLPSDRFFAERPEGSVSTLKIQRTQQEDSAVYLCASNRLAGSTDTQYFGPGTRLTVL.

This clone appeared a single time. CDR3 DNA: TGTGCCAGCAGCCAGGAGGACAGGGGGAGAGGAAACACCATATATTTT. Its protein is CASSQEDRGRGNTIYF. The V gene is TRBV3-1 (or the pseudogene TRBV3-2), the J gene TRBJ1-3; 10 bases align to TRBD1. Germline lookup yields CDR1 LGHDT and CDR2 YNNKEL (reference sequence). CDR3 length equals 16 residues. Losses at the gene ends were 3 bases for V and 4 bases for J; bases not matched to a gene: 6.

In regard to this clone: The sample contains more than one DNA sequence encoding this CDR3. The chain has TRBV11-2 and TRBJ1-2; 7 bases line up with TRBD1. This CDR3 is built from 14 residues. V shed 1 base and J 5 bases; nucleotides not matched to a gene: 4. CDR1 is SGHAT and CDR2 is FQNNGV in the germline V gene. CDR3 DNA: TGTGCCAGCAGCTTAGCTGGGACAGCGTATGGCTACACCTTC. Amino acid sequence: CASSLAGTAYGYTF.

This clone was observed once. The chain combines TRBV19 with TRBJ2-7; tentatively, D is TRBD1 (6 bases). The CDR3 spans 15 residues. V dropped 9 bases and J dropped 3 bases, with 21 bases sitting between them. Germline V gives CDR1 LNHDA, CDR2 SQIVND (reference sequence). The CDR3 reads CASQSSHGQSYEQYF. The CDR3 region has the DNA TGTGCCAGCCAAAGTTCCCACGGACAGAGCTACGAGCAGTACTTC.

V is TRBV2 and J is TRBJ1-1; 7 bases align to TRBD1. The CDR3 is made up of 13 amino acids. V dropped 8 bases and J dropped 2; count of bases not matched to a gene: 5. Germline lookup yields CDR1 SNHLY and CDR2 FYNNEI. The CDR3 loop is CASQGQLNTEAFF. CDR3 DNA: TGTGCCAGCCAGGGACAGCTAAACACTGAAGCTTTCTTT.